This entry lists 3 T cell receptor beta chains sequenced from one sample in a study of blood T cell repertoires in COVID-19. Sequencing was performed with immunoSEQ multiplex PCR; in TCRdb, only in-frame clones are kept and a portion is missing. The sample shows about 270,000 clones, 88% of them seen only once. Sequencing was carried out using PBMCs or T cells enriched from blood (not recorded which). The receptors derive from a woman aged 50 to 60 who had recovered from COVID-19.

With regard to this clone: In the same sample, other DNA sequences code for this CDR3. The rearrangement joins TRBV30 to TRBJ1-5; D gene unclear. Germline V gene sequence: CDR1 GTSNPN, CDR2 SVGIG (reference sequence). The CDR3 length is 13 residues. V was cut by 0 bases and J by 1 base, with 4 bases left in between. CDR3 DNA sequence: TGTGCCTGGAGTGTCGGGAGCAATCAGCCCCAGCATTTT. Translating it yields CAWSVGSNQPQHF.

This CDR3 is CASSRTGGNQATTEAFF. CDR3 bases: TGTGCCAGCAGCAGGACAGGGGGCAACCAAGCGACCACTGAAGCTTTCTTT. The V and J genes are TRBV14 and TRBJ1-1; 11 bases agree with TRBD1. J was trimmed by 4 bases and V by 5 bases; bases with no gene match: 12. The CDR3 runs 17 residues. Germline V gives CDR1 SGHDN, CDR2 FVKESK.

V is TRBV7-9 and J is TRBJ2-7, with D possibly being TRBD1 (5 bases). The ends were cut back, 5 bases at V and 0 bases at J, with 14 bases in the middle. Germline V CDR1 and CDR2: SEHNR, FQNEAQ (reference sequence). The length of the CDR3 is 15 residues. The CDR3 here is CASSRQYGASYEQYF. The CDR3 nucleotides are TGTGCCAGCAGCCGACAGTATGGAGCCTCCTACGAGCAGTACTTC.